The sequence of this T cell receptor (beta chain) was determined in a study of blood T cells in healthy people across ages. Of note for this clonotype: At one boundary the junction diverges from the germline segment, which might be a read error.

Together with a sample-barcoded 5' primer, a J-beta primer mix was included in a second PCR lasting about 6 to 11 cycles. TCRdb independently ran MiXCR on the 5' RACE reads; one entry per CDR3 protein. The data show around 1,900,000 distinct CDR3 sequences, around 40% seen once. Sequenced material: blood. This clonotype originated in a human donor in good health.

The CDR3 DNA reads TGTGCCAGCAGCTTTGGGTCCGGGGAGCAGTGCTTC. It specifies CASSFGSGEQCF. The V gene is TRBV7-2, the J gene TRBJ2-5, with D perhaps matching TRBD2 (5 bases). Per the germline V gene, CDR1 is SGHTA and CDR2 is FQGNSA. This CDR3 is built from 12 residues.